This T cell receptor beta chain stems from a study of OX40 agonist ivuxolimab in advanced cancers. Study results and caveats: At 0.1 to 3.0 mg/kg, clonal expansion of CD4+ and CD8+ blood T cells had occurred by week 6. Expanded clones were, on average, more numerous among CD8+ T cells than CD4+.

CDR3 size: 16 residues. Per the germline V gene, CDR1 is KGHSH and CDR2 is LQKENI. Trimming removed 4 bases from V and 5 bases from J; junction bases left unmatched: 6. Sequenced by immunoSEQ multiplex PCR; TCRdb stores in-frame clones only, minus some. Seen here are 77,000 or so clones, about 78% observed once, and the top ten hold approximately 5%. Remarks on this clone: Its antigen is not identified.

Sample: CD4+ or CD8+ T cells sorted from blood, taken in a trial of the OX40 agonist ivuxolimab. The receptor comes from an adult with an advanced solid tumor such as melanoma, head and neck, liver or kidney cancer. The J gene is TRBJ2-7, the V gene TRBV18; the match to TRBD2 covers 15 bases. The CDR3 nucleotides are TGTGCCAGCTCACTGGGACTAGCGGGGGGAAATGACGAGCAGTACTTC. Residues: CASSLGLAGGNDEQYF.